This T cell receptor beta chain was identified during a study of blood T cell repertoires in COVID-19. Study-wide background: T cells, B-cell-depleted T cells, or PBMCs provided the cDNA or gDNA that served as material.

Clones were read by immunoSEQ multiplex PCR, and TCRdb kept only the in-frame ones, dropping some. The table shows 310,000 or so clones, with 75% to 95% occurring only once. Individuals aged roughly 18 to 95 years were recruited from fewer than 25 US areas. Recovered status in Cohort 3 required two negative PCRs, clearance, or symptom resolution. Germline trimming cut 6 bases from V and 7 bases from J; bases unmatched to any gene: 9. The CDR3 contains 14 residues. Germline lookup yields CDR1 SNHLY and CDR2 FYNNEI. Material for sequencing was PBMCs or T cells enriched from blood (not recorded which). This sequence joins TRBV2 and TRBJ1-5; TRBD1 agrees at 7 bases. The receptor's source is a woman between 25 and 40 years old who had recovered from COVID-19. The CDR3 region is CASSGDSMVQPQHF. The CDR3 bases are TGTGCCAGCAGCGGGGACAGTATGGTCCAGCCCCAGCATTTT.